This TCR beta chain was retrieved from a study of blood T cell repertoires in COVID-19. Method: immunoSEQ multiplex PCR; TCRdb's copy keeps in-frame clones and lacks some. The table lists approximately 140,000 clones, roughly 87% of them singletons. This CDR3 contains 13 residues. Trimming stripped 9 bases from V and 2 bases from J, with 11 bases between. Per the germline V gene, CDR1 is SGHNT and CDR2 is YENEEA. This TCR derives from a woman aged 40 to 50 who had been exposed to COVID-19. The sequenced material came from PBMCs or T cells enriched from blood (not recorded which). V is TRBV11-3 and J is TRBJ1-3, with D unresolved. The CDR3 DNA reads TGTGCCAGTTTTCGGGTAACTGGAAACACCATATATTTT. Translating it yields CASFRVTGNTIYF. The entire variable domain, with the rest obtained from reference TRBV11-3 and TRBJ1-3, is as follows: EAGVVQSPRYKIIEKKQPVAFWCNPISGHNTLYWYLQNLGQGPELLIRYENEEAVDDSQLPKDRFSAERLKGVDSTLKIQPAELGDSAVYLCASFRVTGNTIYFGEGSWLTVV.